The following is a T cell receptor beta chain sequence with its context. What it binds is not known. The CDR3 sequence is 15 residues long. Germline CDR1 is KGHSH and CDR2 is LQKENI. V was shortened by 3 bases and J by 0 bases, with 9 bases between the two germline ends. This entry is derived from a study of T cell responses to AZD1222 COVID-19 vaccine. Pooled in the analysis were second doses at about 4 or about 12 weeks. Here immunoSEQ multiplex PCR was the method, and the copy in TCRdb shows in-frame clones only, minus some. The sample includes approximately 150,000 clones, roughly nine tenths of them seen just once. Findings of the study overall: Nearly half of the spike-specific TCRs reportedly recognize variant regions that carry no mutations.

This chain connects TRBV18 to TRBJ2-1; D possibly corresponds to TRBD2 (5 bases). The TCR was taken from an adult who received the AZD1222 COVID-19 vaccine. Material: peripheral blood, obtained 28 days after the second AZD1222 dose. The CDR3 sequence is CASSPGEGSYNEQFF. The CDR3, as DNA: TGTGCCAGCTCACCGGGAGAGGGCTCCTACAATGAGCAGTTCTTC.